A single sample is the source of the 17 T cell receptor beta chains below, sequenced in a study of siplizumab effects on memory and regulatory T cells. Assay: immunoSEQ multiplex PCR; the TCRdb copy retains only in-frame clones and omits some. The table has around 45,000 clones, roughly 87% seen once. The source material was naive CD8+ T cells sorted from blood. The receptors were gathered from a human donor in good health.

This chain links TRBV5-1 with TRBJ2-7; 8 bases align to TRBD2. Germline V CDR1 and CDR2: SGHRS, YFSETQ. The CDR3 spans 15 residues. V dropped 0 bases and J dropped 4; count of bases not matched to a gene: 6. CDR3 in DNA: TGCGCCAGCAGCTTGGTCGGCGGGGGGAATTACGAGCAGTACTTC. This encodes CASSLVGGGNYEQYF. Using reference TRBV5-1 and TRBJ2-7 for the parts outside the CDR3, the full variable domain is KAGVTQTPRYLIKTRGQQVTLSCSPISGHRSVSWYQQTPGQGLQFLFEYFSETQRNKGNFPGRFSGRQFSNSRSEMNVSTLELGDSALYLCASSLVGGGNYEQYFGPGTRLTVT.

This sequence joins TRBV4-1 and TRBJ2-3; unclear D gene. Trimming cost V 1 base and J 0 bases, with 14 bases left between them. CDR1 and CDR2 (germline): MGHRA, YSYEKL. The CDR3 has 17 residues. The CDR3 region is CASSQVRSAASTDTQYF. The CDR3 DNA reads as TGCGCCAGCAGCCAAGTAAGATCCGCGGCTAGCACAGATACGCAGTATTTT.

V gene TRBV2 combines with J gene TRBJ2-7; 7 bases match TRBD2. CDR3 length: 17 amino acids. Germline CDR1 and CDR2: SNHLY and FYNNEI. Losses at the gene ends were 1 base for V and 3 bases for J; bases not matched to a gene: 12. The CDR3 sequence: CASSEGLLLRESYEQYF. CDR3 bases: TGTGCCAGCAGTGAAGGTCTTCTACTGCGGGAGAGCTACGAGCAGTACTTC.

The chain has TRBV6-6 and TRBJ2-2; 8 bases fit TRBD1. The ends lost 5 bases at V and 3 bases at J; junction bases unmatched: 8. CDR3 length: 16 residues. Germline loops: CDR1 MNHNY, CDR2 SVGAGI (reference sequence). The CDR3 nucleotides are TGTGCCAGCAGTGCCACGGACAGGGAGGACACCGGGGAGCTGTTTTTT. This gives the protein CASSATDREDTGELFF.

With respect to this clone: One end of the junction fails to match germline, which may point to a read error. For the CDR3, the DNA is TGCGCCAGCAGCCAAGCCAGACAGGTTGTGAACACTGAAACTTTCTTT. It is translated as CASSQARQVVNTETFF. The chain combines TRBV4-1 with TRBJ1-1; a weak D match, TRBD1 (6 bases). CDR3 size: 16 residues. The germline V gene has CDR1 MGHRA and CDR2 YSYEKL.

The V and J genes are TRBV7-2 and TRBJ1-5, with unresolved D. The CDR3 has 14 amino acids. Trimming stripped 5 bases from V and 0 bases from J, with 8 bases between. Germline CDR1 reads SGHTA; CDR2 reads FQGNSA. The CDR3 coding sequence is TGTGCCAGCAGCGATCCCTATAGCAATCAGCCCCAGCATTTT. Protein product: CASSDPYSNQPQHF.

This clone was seen a few times. This rearrangement joins TRBV2 to TRBJ2-7; D possibly uses TRBD1 or TRBD2 (5 bases each). Trimming shortened V by 7 bases and J by 5 bases, and 9 bases separated the two germline ends. CDR1 and CDR2 from the germline V gene are SNHLY and FYNNEI. This CDR3 has 11 residues. CDR3 protein: CASTGLDEQYF. Here the CDR3 DNA reads TGTGCCAGCACGGGGCTAGACGAGCAGTACTTC.

The chain combines TRBV7-9 with TRBJ1-1, with D unclear. This CDR3 has 13 residues. The V end was cut by 2 bases, the J end by 5 bases, with 9 bases between. CDR1 and CDR2 from the germline V gene are SEHNR and FQNEAQ (reference sequence). The CDR3 is CASSLLEWTEAFF. The DNA of the CDR3 is TGTGCCAGCAGCTTATTGGAGTGGACTGAAGCTTTCTTT.

V is TRBV2 and J is TRBJ1-2; D remains unclear. Germline V lookup: CDR1 SNHLY, CDR2 FYNNEI. V was clipped by 1 base and J by 5 bases, with 14 bases between them. This CDR3 has 15 amino acids. CDR3 amino acids: CASSEVWGNGYGYTF. As DNA, the CDR3 is TGTGCCAGCAGTGAAGTTTGGGGAAATGGATATGGCTACACCTTC. The variable domain in full, completed from reference TRBV2 and TRBJ1-2, reads EPEVTQTPSHQVTQMGQEVILRCVPISNHLYFYWYRQILGQKVEFLVSFYNNEISEKSEIFDDQFSVERPDGSNFTLKIRSTKLEDSAMYFCASSEVWGNGYGYTFGSGTRLTVV.

The chain uses TRBV27 and TRBJ1-2; possible D gene TRBD1, 5 bases. The germline V gene has CDR1 MNHEY and CDR2 SMNVEV (reference sequence). The ends were cut back, 6 bases at V and 7 bases at J, with 12 bases in the middle. The CDR3 is 12 residues long. The CDR3 DNA is TGTGCCAGCAGAGACCAGGGAAGTGGCTACACCTTC. Translated: CASRDQGSGYTF.

The chain combines TRBV27 with TRBJ2-7; 13 nucleotides align to TRBD2. The V gene's germline CDR1 is MNHEY and CDR2 SMNVEV (reference sequence). This CDR3 spans 15 amino acids. The V gene end was trimmed by 3 bases and the J gene end by 4 bases; junction bases not matched to a gene: 3. The DNA of the CDR3 is TGTGCCAGCAGTTTGCGGACTAGCGGGGGTTACGAGCAGTACTTC. This gives the protein CASSLRTSGGYEQYF.

The V call is TRBV27, the J call TRBJ2-7; TRBD2 aligns across 9 bases. The J segment lost 2 bases and the V segment lost 4 bases, leaving 3 bases of the junction unmatched. Germline V gene data show CDR1 as MNHEY and CDR2 as SMNVEV (reference sequence). This CDR3 has 14 residues. CDR3 amino acids: CASSSGLATYEQYF. DNA for the CDR3: TGTGCCAGCAGTTCCGGACTAGCGACCTACGAGCAGTACTTC.

This chain connects TRBV6-5 to TRBJ2-5, with a tentative D call TRBD2 (5 bases). Germline lookup yields CDR1 MNHEY and CDR2 SVGAGI. The CDR3 sequence is 12 residues long. V shed 11 bases and J shed 0 bases, with 10 bases lying between them. The CDR3 DNA is TGTGCCTCCTCCGGGGACCAAGAGACCCAGTACTTC. It specifies CASSGDQETQYF.

This chain links TRBV19 with TRBJ2-5; unclear D gene. CDR1 LNHDA and CDR2 SQIVND come from the germline V gene (reference sequence). V was shortened by 5 bases and J by 0 bases, with 7 bases between the two germline ends. The CDR3 is made up of 13 amino acids. CDR3 loop: CASSGGYQETQYF. The CDR3 DNA follows: TGTGCCAGTAGTGGCGGATACCAAGAGACCCAGTACTTC.

This chain connects TRBV11-2 to TRBJ1-3; unclear D gene. The CDR3 is 15 amino acids. The V gene lost 0 bases and the J gene lost 0 bases, with 6 bases spanning the gap. Germline CDR1 and CDR2: SGHAT and FQNNGV. CDR3 sequence: CASSLDPSSGNTIYF. The CDR3 DNA reads TGTGCCAGCAGCTTAGATCCGAGCTCTGGAAACACCATATATTTT.

CDR3 DNA: TGTGCCAGTGCCTTTGATACCGGGGAGCTGTTTTTT. Amino acid sequence: CASAFDTGELFF. This chain joins TRBV6-6 and TRBJ2-2; D not resolved. Between the trimmed V and J ends, which lost 9 bases and 5 bases, there was a span of 10 bases. The CDR3 consists of 12 residues. In germline, CDR1 is MNHNY, CDR2 SVGAGI (reference sequence).

This chain joins TRBV11-2 and TRBJ1-1; a possible D gene is TRBD1 (6 bases). The CDR3 contains 14 residues. Germline lookup yields CDR1 SGHAT and CDR2 FQNNGV. Trimming took 5 bases from V and 5 from J, leaving 15 bases between them. CDR3 in DNA: TGTGCCAGCAGCCAAGGGGGGCCGGGGACTGAAGCTTTCTTT. Its protein is CASSQGGPGTEAFF.